These T cell receptor beta chains were read from a single sample in a study of blood T cell repertoires in COVID-19. Clones were sequenced by immunoSEQ multiplex PCR, and TCRdb holds only the in-frame ones, with some missing. The sample carries about 160,000 clones, roughly 85% recorded once. The sequenced sample was peripheral blood. The receptors were sampled from a woman aged 80 or older with active or convalescent COVID-19. Both conserved end residues are part of each CDR3. Fields, in order: D gene, V gene, clone size, J gene, CDR3 protein, CDR3 DNA. A D gene is named only where the DNA matches it firmly. Not every row has a clone size; where given, it reads once, few, many or a size class.

TRBD2,TRBV5-4,.,TRBJ2-7,CASRAGTSGVSYEQYF,TGTGCCAGCAGGGCCGGGACTAGCGGAGTGTCCTACGAGCAGTACTTC
TRBD2,TRBV10-2,.,TRBJ2-5,CASRGTSGRARGETQYF,TGCGCCAGCAGGGGGACTAGCGGGAGGGCCCGGGGAGAGACCCAGTACTTC
.,TRBV18,.,TRBJ1-5,CASSHSQGQPQHF,TGTGCCAGCTCACACTCACAGGGACAGCCCCAGCATTTT
.,TRBV6-5,.,TRBJ1-2,CASSPSGYDYGYTF,TGTGCCAGCAGCCCCTCGGGGTACGACTATGGCTACACCTTC
.,TRBV6-5,.,TRBJ2-1,CASRLTVNNEQFF,TGTGCCAGCAGGTTGACAGTTAACAATGAGCAGTTCTTC
.,TRBV24-1,.,TRBJ1-5,CATSDPNQPQHF,TGTGCCACCAGTGACCCGAATCAGCCCCAGCATTTT
.,TRBV5-6,.,TRBJ1-6,CASSRTQGVVDSPLHF,TGTGCCAGCAGCAGGACGCAGGGTGTAGTAGATTCACCCCTCCACTTT
.,TRBV11-2,.,TRBJ1-3,CASSLGGGNTIYF,TGTGCCAGCAGCTTAGGGGGGGGCAACACCATATATTTT
.,TRBV21-1,few,TRBJ1-6,CASKGDSTPPLHF,TGTGCCAGCAAGGGGGACAGTACACCACCCCTCCACTTT
TRBD2,TRBV5-1,.,TRBJ2-2,CASSSSGSWNTGELFF,TGCGCCAGCAGCTCTAGCGGGAGTTGGAACACCGGGGAGCTGTTTTTT
.,TRBV10-1,.,TRBJ2-3,CASSPQGRADTQYF,TGCGCCAGCAGCCCACAGGGCCGGGCAGATACGCAGTATTTT
TRBD2,TRBV11-2,.,TRBJ2-5,CASSLMGLTSGAGTQYF,TGTGCCAGCAGCTTAATGGGGCTGACTAGCGGAGCAGGGACCCAGTACTTC
TRBD2,TRBV5-1,once,TRBJ2-7,CASSAGLAGFHEQYF,TGCGCCAGCAGCGCCGGACTAGCGGGATTCCACGAGCAGTACTTC
TRBD1,TRBV6-2/TRBV6-3,few,TRBJ1-5,CASSLTGGWQPQHF,TGTGCCAGCAGTCTGACAGGGGGCTGGCAGCCCCAGCATTTT
.,TRBV28,few,TRBJ1-3,CASSLGGRNTIYF,TGTGCCAGCAGTTTGGGAGGAAGAAACACCATATATTTT
.,TRBV27,few,TRBJ1-4,CASKAGASSTQKLFF,TGTGCCAGCAAGGCGGGAGCCTCGTCCACACAAAAACTGTTTTTT
TRBD1,TRBV6-4,.,TRBJ2-7,CASSLPGQGPYEQYF,TGTGCCAGCAGTCTACCGGGACAGGGACCCTACGAGCAGTACTTC
TRBD2,TRBV6-1,.,TRBJ2-3,CASSEVAGRTDTQYF,TGTGCCAGCAGTGAGGTAGCGGGACGCACAGATACGCAGTATTTT
TRBD2,TRBV2,.,TRBJ2-1,CASNVAGVNEQFF,TGTGCCAGCAACGTGGCGGGAGTCAATGAGCAGTTCTTC
.,TRBV28,.,TRBJ1-2,CASSPGFYGYTF,TGTGCCAGCAGTCCAGGATTCTATGGCTACACCTTC
.,TRBV7-6,.,TRBJ1-1,CASSPRGGAREGNTEAFF,TGTGCCAGCAGCCCCAGGGGCGGGGCGCGGGAGGGGAACACTGAAGCTTTCTTT
.,TRBV3-1/TRBV3-2,.,TRBJ1-5,CASSQGLNQPQHF,TGTGCCAGCAGCCAGGGACTGAATCAGCCCCAGCATTTT
.,TRBV2,.,TRBJ1-4,CASSGRGKEDSEKLFF,TGTGCCAGCAGTGGTCGGGGTAAGGAGGACTCGGAAAAACTGTTTTTT
.,TRBV2,once,TRBJ1-2,CASSIMLAYSGYTF,TGTGCCAGCAGTATTATGTTAGCATACTCCGGCTACACCTTC
.,TRBV5-1,.,TRBJ1-4,CASSTGWATNEKLFF,TGCGCCAGCAGCACCGGGTGGGCAACTAATGAAAAACTGTTTTTT
TRBD2,TRBV20-1,.,TRBJ2-7,CSAIELAGGPSYEQYF,TGCAGTGCTATTGAACTAGCGGGAGGCCCATCCTACGAGCAGTACTTC
.,TRBV9,.,TRBJ1-2,CASSVEAGLGLGYGYTF,TGTGCCAGCAGCGTAGAGGCAGGGTTGGGTCTTGGCTATGGCTACACCTTC
TRBD1,TRBV5-1,.,TRBJ1-3,CASSLQGARSGNTIYF,TGCGCCAGCAGCTTACAGGGGGCAAGGTCTGGAAACACCATATATTTT
.,TRBV2,once,TRBJ1-2,CASSGSEAAYGYTF,TGTGCCAGCAGTGGATCAGAGGCAGCCTATGGCTACACCTTC
TRBD1,TRBV4-1,.,TRBJ1-2,CASSQDLYRGLGYTF,TGCGCCAGCAGCCAAGATCTTTACAGGGGGCTTGGCTACACCTTC
.,TRBV7-3,.,TRBJ2-7,CASSLTSGNEQYF,TGTGCCAGCAGCTTAACGTCCGGGAACGAGCAGTACTTC
TRBD2,TRBV5-1,.,TRBJ2-5,CASSLASGRRQETQYF,TGCGCCAGCAGCTTGGCCAGCGGGAGGCGACAAGAGACCCAGTACTTC
.,TRBV19,.,TRBJ1-5,CASNPTGVNSNQPQHF,TGTGCCAGTAACCCGACGGGAGTCAATAGCAATCAGCCCCAGCATTTT
.,TRBV6-5,.,TRBJ1-1,CASTEDTNTEAFF,TGTGCCAGCACGGAGGATACGAACACTGAAGCTTTCTTT
TRBD2,TRBV11-2,.,TRBJ2-7,CASSTRLAGTYEQYF,TGTGCCAGCAGCACCAGGCTAGCGGGGACATACGAGCAGTACTTC
TRBD1,TRBV3-1/TRBV3-2,.,TRBJ1-2,CASSQPSTGNYGYTF,TGTGCCAGCAGCCAACCCTCGACAGGGAACTATGGCTACACCTTC
.,TRBV4-1,few,TRBJ1-1,CASSQEGRAGEAFF,TGCGCCAGCAGCCAAGAGGGGCGAGCGGGTGAAGCTTTCTTT
.,TRBV27,few,TRBJ1-5,CASKRLSHDSNQPQHF,TGTGCCAGCAAGAGGCTAAGCCACGATAGCAATCAGCCCCAGCATTTT
TRBD1,TRBV19,.,TRBJ1-6,CASSIAGQDNSPLHF,TGTGCCAGTAGTATTGCGGGACAGGATAATTCACCCCTCCACTTT
TRBD1,TRBV30,.,TRBJ1-2,CAWRVQGAQGRGYTF,TGTGCCTGGAGAGTCCAGGGGGCTCAGGGAAGGGGCTACACCTTC
.,TRBV30,.,TRBJ1-6,CAWSVRSGTPLHF,TGTGCCTGGAGTGTACGTAGCGGAACACCCCTCCACTTT